This T cell receptor beta chain was captured by sequencing in a study of siplizumab effects on memory and regulatory T cells. General study results and limits: With siplizumab, mappable alloreactive CD4+ clones averaged around 71% Treg-derived, versus under 30% in controls.

Note on this clone: Antigen unknown.

Repertoires were generated with immunoSEQ multiplex PCR, while TCRdb's copy carries only in-frame clones and drops some. Among around 100,000 clones, 94% were seen once, and the ten largest hold less than 0.4%. The CDR3 covers 16 residues. V dropped 4 bases and J dropped 2 bases, with 14 bases sitting between them. Germline CDR1 and CDR2: SNHLY and FYNNEI. The material sequenced was non-Treg CD4+ T cells sorted from blood. The chain employs TRBV2 and TRBJ2-2; no reliable D call. This TCR derives from a human donor in good health. CDR3 amino acids: CASSARTAGNTGELFF. The CDR3 nucleotides are TGTGCCAGCAGTGCTCGAACAGCCGGAAACACCGGGGAGCTGTTTTTT.